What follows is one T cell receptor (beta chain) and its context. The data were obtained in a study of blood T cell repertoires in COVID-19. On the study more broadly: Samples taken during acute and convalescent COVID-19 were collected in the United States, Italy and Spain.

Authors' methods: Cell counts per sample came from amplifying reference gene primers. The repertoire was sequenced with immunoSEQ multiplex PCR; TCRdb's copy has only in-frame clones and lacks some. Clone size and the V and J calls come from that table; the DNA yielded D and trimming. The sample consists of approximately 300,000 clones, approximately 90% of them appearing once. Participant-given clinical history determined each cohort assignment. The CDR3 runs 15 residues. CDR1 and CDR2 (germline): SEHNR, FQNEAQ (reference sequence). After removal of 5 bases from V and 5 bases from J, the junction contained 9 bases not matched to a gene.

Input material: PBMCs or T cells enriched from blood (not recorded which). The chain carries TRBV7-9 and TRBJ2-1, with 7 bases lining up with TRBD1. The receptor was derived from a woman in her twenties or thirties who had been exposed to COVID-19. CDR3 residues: CASSPRGISHNEQFF. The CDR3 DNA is TGTGCCAGCAGCCCCAGGGGGATATCCCACAATGAGCAGTTCTTC.